These T cell receptor beta chains were read from a single sample in a study of identical twins. TCRdb analysed the 5' RACE reads with MiXCR anew, one entry per CDR3 protein. The sample records about 690,000 distinct CDR3 sequences, approximately 21% being singletons. The same sample was also used in a study of T cells expressing NK-cell markers.

Sequenced material: PBMCs. These receptors all stem from a young woman in good health. The CDR3 runs from the conserved cysteine through the conserved F or W. Fields, in order: CDR3 length, V gene, J gene, D gene, clone size, CDR3 DNA, CDR3 protein. D genes are given only for firm matches. Size values are once, few and many counts, or a class for expanded clones, and some rows have none.

15	TRBV6-1	TRBJ1-2	TRBD1	few	TGTGCCAGCAGTGAAATTGTGGAGGGGGCGTATGGCTACACCTTC	CASSEIVEGAYGYTF
12	TRBV7-6	TRBJ1-2	.	many	TGTGCCAGCAGGAAAACTAACTATGGCTACACCTTC	CASRKTNYGYTF
12	TRBV6-5	TRBJ1-3	.	few	TGTGCCAGCAGTAGAAATGGAAACACCATATATTTT	CASSRNGNTIYF
13	TRBV6-1	TRBJ2-3	.	.	TGTGCCAGCGGGGTTGGGGTATCGGATACGCAGTATTTT	CASGVGVSDTQYF
14	TRBV6-1	TRBJ2-1	.	many	TGTGCCAGCACCGGGCAGAACGTGGGGAATGAGCAGTTCTTC	CASTGQNVGNEQFF
15	TRBV6-1	TRBJ2-5	TRBD2	.	TGTGCCACCTCTCGGGGCGGGGGGCCCCCGGAGACCCAGTACTTC	CATSRGGGPPETQYF
12	TRBV15	TRBJ2-7	.	.	TGTGCCACCAGCAGCACGTGGAACGAGCAGTACTTC	CATSSTWNEQYF
11	TRBV25-1	TRBJ1-2	.	few	TGTGCCAGCAGGGTAGGCCTTGGCTACACCTTC	CASRVGLGYTF
15	TRBV4-3	TRBJ2-3	TRBD2	.	TGCGCCAGCAGCCAACTAGCGGCTTACACAGATACGCAGTATTTT	CASSQLAAYTDTQYF
15	TRBV15	TRBJ2-1	.	few	TGTGCCACCAGCAGAGTTGGGGGAGGGGGGAATGAGCAGTTCTTC	CATSRVGGGGNEQFF
14	TRBV12-3/TRBV12-4	TRBJ2-1	.	.	TGTGCCAGCAGTTTAGTGGGATCCCCCAATGAGCAGTTCTTC	CASSLVGSPNEQFF
12	TRBV10-3	TRBJ2-3	.	.	TGTGCCATCAGTGAGGCCCGGGGTACGCAGTATTTT	CAISEARGTQYF
15	TRBV7-2	TRBJ2-1	.	.	TGTGCCAGCAGCTCCACGGCGAGCTCCTACAATGAGCAGTTCTTC	CASSSTASSYNEQFF
14	TRBV9	TRBJ2-3	.	.	TGTGCCAGCAGCGTATCCTACTACACAGATACGCAGTATTTT	CASSVSYYTDTQYF
15	TRBV20-1	TRBJ1-1	TRBD1	few	TGCAGTGCTAGTCCAGGGGGCTCGGTCAACACTGAAGCTTTCTTT	CSASPGGSVNTEAFF
16	TRBV7-9	TRBJ1-2	TRBD1	.	TGTGCCAGCAGCTTGGGGACAGGGACCATTCTCTATGGCTACACCTTC	CASSLGTGTILYGYTF
14	TRBV20-1	TRBJ1-1	.	many	TGCAGTGCTAGAAGGGGGGATTGGAGCACTGAAGCTTTCTTT	CSARRGDWSTEAFF
18	TRBV20-1	TRBJ2-5	TRBD2	few	TGCAGTGCTAGTCGGTCCGAGCGGGGGGGCCTGGGGTCGGAGACCCAGTACTTC	CSASRSERGGLGSETQYF
15	TRBV29-1	TRBJ1-1	.	.	TGCAGCGCCGGAGGGGGTTGGGGCATGAACACTGAAGCTTTCTTT	CSAGGGWGMNTEAFF
13	TRBV5-5	TRBJ1-2	.	few	TGTGCCAGCGAGAAGGGCGGGAACTATGGCTACACCTTC	CASEKGGNYGYTF
14	TRBV20-1	TRBJ1-6	TRBD1	.	TGCAGTGCTGATCCGGGACAGGGGAATTCACCCCTCCACTTT	CSADPGQGNSPLHF
14	TRBV9	TRBJ2-1	.	many	TGTGCCAGCAGCGTAGCTACCAGGGAGAATGAGCAGTTCTTC	CASSVATRENEQFF
10	TRBV21-1	TRBJ2-7	.	.	TGTGCGAGCTGGTTGGGCGAGCAGTACTTC	CASWLGEQYF
14	TRBV20-1	TRBJ1-6	TRBD1	.	TGCAGTGCTAGAGGACAGGGGCCGAATTCACCCCTCCACTTT	CSARGQGPNSPLHF
16	TRBV2	TRBJ2-4	TRBD1	many	TGTGCCAGCAGTCTACAGGGGCGACTAGCCAAAAACATTCAGTACTTC	CASSLQGRLAKNIQYF
15	TRBV9	TRBJ1-2	TRBD1	few	TGTGCCAGCAGCGTAGCTATTTCGGCAGGGGGTGGCTACACCTTC	CASSVAISAGGGYTF
15	TRBV7-9	TRBJ2-1	TRBD2	few	TGTGCCAGCAGCCCCCCCGGACTAGCGGTTCGAGAGCAGTTCTTC	CASSPPGLAVREQFF
15	TRBV19	TRBJ1-2	.	few	TGTGCCAGTAGTCCGGACCCCTTCATTAACTATGGCTACACCTTC	CASSPDPFINYGYTF
13	TRBV12-3/TRBV12-4	TRBJ2-7	.	.	TGTGCCAGCAGTTGGGGGTCCCCCTACGAGCAGTACTTC	CASSWGSPYEQYF
14	TRBV18	TRBJ1-1	.	many	TGTGCCAGCTCACCTCACAGGGTGGCCACTGAAGCTTTCTTT	CASSPHRVATEAFF
14	TRBV20-1	TRBJ2-3	TRBD2	few	TGCAGTGCGGGCCCGGGACTAGCGTTAGATACGCAGTATTTT	CSAGPGLALDTQYF
10	TRBV25-1	TRBJ2-7	.	many	TGTGCCAGCAGTGGCATCCGGCAGTACTTC	CASSGIRQYF
15	TRBV20-1	TRBJ2-3	TRBD2	.	TGCAGTGCTCCGAATAGCGGGGGGGCCCCCGATACGCAGTATTTT	CSAPNSGGAPDTQYF
14	TRBV6-1	TRBJ2-2	.	.	TGTGCCAGCACCCCCGCCTGGGGAACCGGGGAGCTGTTTTTT	CASTPAWGTGELFF
15	TRBV20-1	TRBJ2-5	TRBD2	few	TGCAGTGCTAGGGGGACTAGCGGGAGGGAAGAGACCCAGTACTTC	CSARGTSGREETQYF
13	TRBV29-1	TRBJ1-5	.	few	TGCAGCGTTCGTTCCGGGGATAATCAGCCCCAGCATTTT	CSVRSGDNQPQHF
15	TRBV5-1	TRBJ1-2	TRBD1	once	TGCGCCAGCAGCTTGGAGGGACAGGGAGTCTATGGCTACACCTTC	CASSLEGQGVYGYTF
15	TRBV7-2	TRBJ2-1	.	.	TGTGCCAGCAGCCCAGACGAGGGCCGCTACAATGAGCAGTTCTTC	CASSPDEGRYNEQFF
12	TRBV3-1	TRBJ1-2	.	few	TGTGCCAGCAGCCAAGAGAGAGGCGGCTACACCTTC	CASSQERGGYTF
14	TRBV6-5	TRBJ2-1	.	few	TGTGCCAGCAGTTACTCGGCCAAGTCCAATGAGCAGTTCTTC	CASSYSAKSNEQFF
14	TRBV9	TRBJ2-3	.	.	TGTGCCAGCACCGTAAGTCAGGGCACAGATACGCAGTATTTT	CASTVSQGTDTQYF
14	TRBV20-1	TRBJ1-5	TRBD1	few	TGCAGTGCTCAGGGACAGGGGGCACGTCAGCCCCAGCATTTT	CSAQGQGARQPQHF